This T cell receptor (beta chain) came from a study of blood T cell repertoires in COVID-19. Assay: immunoSEQ multiplex PCR; the TCRdb copy retains only in-frame clones and omits some. The data contain some 82,000 clones, about 76% of them singletons. Germline V gives CDR1 KGHSH, CDR2 LQKENI. V lost 6 bases and J lost 8; bases outside the gene matches: 10. This CDR3 region has 14 residues. The TCR comes from a man at least 80 years old with acute or convalescent COVID-19. Sample: peripheral blood. The chain uses TRBV18 and TRBJ1-1, with TRBD1 matching 9 bases. The CDR3 coding sequence is TGTGCCAGCTCCCCCCCCCAAGGGACAGGGGAAGCTTTCTTT. Its protein product is CASSPPQGTGEAFF.